These 24 T cell receptor beta chains were all obtained from the same sample, sequenced in a study of T-cell reconstitution after alpha-beta-depleted transplantation in children. Preparation of the TCRbeta library was carried out with unique molecular identifiers. From the PCR reads, TCRdb called clonotypes with MiXCR, one entry per CDR3 protein. The sample holds 350,000 to 450,000 distinct CDR3 sequences, about an eighth seen once. This specimen consisted of PBMCs, obtained from the stem cell graft. The receptors come from a human donor who donated a stem cell graft to a child with Fanconi anemia.

This clonotype was counted only a few times. The chain joins TRBV5-6 to TRBJ2-7, with D possibly TRBD1 on 6 matching bases. Germline CDR1 SGHDT, CDR2 YYEEEE. Trimming took 4 bases from V and 5 from J, leaving 19 bases between them. The CDR3 covers 15 residues. The CDR3 is CASSRGQFLSHEQYV. The CDR3 bases are TGTGCCAGCAGCCGGGGACAATTCCTATCCCACGAGCAGTACGTC.

This clonotype came up a few times. The chain carries TRBV12-5 and TRBJ2-7; D possibly corresponds to TRBD2 (6 bases). Germline values: CDR1 LGHNT, CDR2 FRNRAP. This CDR3 region has 14 residues. The V and J ends lost 7 bases and 4 bases respectively, with 17 bases between them. Written as DNA, the CDR3 is TGTGCTAGTGCCATACTAGGAGGAGGGTACGAGCAGTACTTC. It codes for CASAILGGGYEQYF.

This clonotype was found many times. V and J are TRBV19 and TRBJ1-1; perhaps TRBD1 as D (6 bases). Germline CDR1 is LNHDA and CDR2 is SQIVND (reference sequence). The ends were cut back, 4 bases at V and 6 bases at J, with 15 bases in the middle. The CDR3 runs 14 residues. The CDR3 bases are TGTGCCAGTAGTACGGGGGCGATAGGCGCTGAAGCTTTCTTT. It is translated as CASSTGAIGAEAFF.

V is TRBV5-1 and J is TRBJ2-1, with 9 nucleotides matching TRBD1. Per the germline V gene, CDR1 is SGHRS and CDR2 is YFSETQ. This CDR3 has 15 residues. V shed 4 bases and J 6 bases; nucleotides not matched to a gene: 8. The CDR3 nucleotides are TGCGCCAGCAGCCCCTTCCGGGACAGGGCCAATGAGCAGTTCTTC. Translating gives CASSPFRDRANEQFF.

This clonotype was seen a few times. The chain has TRBV12-3 or TRBV12-4 and TRBJ2-1, with D maybe TRBD2 (7 bases). This CDR3 contains 15 residues. Trimming shortened V by 7 bases and J by 3 bases, and 16 bases separated the two germline ends. The CDR3 is CASNWGAGDYNEQFF. The CDR3 DNA reads as TGTGCCAGCAACTGGGGGGCGGGGGACTACAATGAGCAGTTCTTC.

V gene TRBV5-1 combines with J gene TRBJ1-2; D is uncertain. The CDR3 length is 14 residues. CDR1 is SGHRS, CDR2 YFSETQ, per germline. V was shortened by 5 bases and J by 8 bases, with 19 bases between the two germline ends. In nucleotides, the CDR3 is TGCGCCAGCAGTCATGGGGAGAGTCAACGAGGCTACACCTTC. Residues: CASSHGESQRGYTF. The whole variable domain, remainder taken from reference TRBV5-1 and TRBJ1-2, is KAGVTQTPRYLIKTRGQQVTLSCSPISGHRSVSWYQQTPGQGLQFLFEYFSETQRNKGNFPGRFSGRQFSNSRSEMNVSTLELGDSALYLCASSHGESQRGYTFGSGTRLTVV.

This clonotype was counted between two and nine times. This sequence joins TRBV12-3 or TRBV12-4 and TRBJ1-1, with D possibly matching TRBD1 (5 bases). The CDR3 has 17 amino acids. Trimming left V 5 bases short and J 8 bases short, with 27 bases between. The CDR3 nucleotides read TGTGCCAGCAGTACCCCCAGGGAGGGATCCTACCGAAGGGAAGCTTTCTTT. Its protein product is CASSTPREGSYRREAFF.

This clonotype was picked up many times. The CDR3 DNA reads TGTGCCAGCAGCTTCAACCTAGCGGGAGAAGAGACCCAGTACTTC. Encoded protein: CASSFNLAGEETQYF. The chain combines TRBV7-6 with TRBJ2-5; 10 bases are a match to TRBD2. Germline V gene data show CDR1 as SGHVS and CDR2 as FNYEAQ. V shed 3 bases and J 3 bases; nucleotides not matched to a gene: 4. The CDR3 extends over 15 amino acids.

In its sample, this clonotype was seen a few times. This chain connects TRBV7-8 to TRBJ2-7; D call uncertain. Germline CDR1 reads SGHVS; CDR2 reads FQNEAQ. The CDR3 runs 15 residues. V was clipped by 4 bases and J by 6 bases, with 19 bases between them. The CDR3 bases are TGTGCCAGCAGCTCCGCCCGATTGTTGCTAGGCGAGCAGTACGTC. Protein: CASSSARLLLGEQYV.

This clonotype was counted ten times or more. This rearrangement joins TRBV5-1 to TRBJ2-3; D gene uncertain. CDR1 and CDR2 (germline): SGHRS, YFSETQ. The CDR3 is 15 amino acids. V shed 4 bases and J shed 2 bases, with 14 bases lying between them. The CDR3 nucleotides are TGCGCCAGCAGCCCCCCCTGGACCGACACAGATACGCAGTATTTT. Amino acids: CASSPPWTDTDTQYF.

The CDR3 region has the DNA TGTGCCAGCAGCTTAGGCCACAGGGAGTCGCAAGAGACCCAGTACTTC. Its translation: CASSLGHRESQETQYF. The rearrangement joins TRBV13 to TRBJ2-5, with D maybe TRBD1 (6 bases). V lost 0 bases, J lost 2 bases, and 13 bases lay in between. Germline CDR1 is PRHDT and CDR2 is FYEKMQ (reference sequence). The CDR3 is 16 residues long.

The chain links TRBV9 to TRBJ2-2, with 9 bases matching TRBD1. This CDR3 comprises 16 residues. CDR1 is SGDLS and CDR2 is YYNGEE in the germline V gene. V lost 4 bases and J lost 3; bases outside the gene matches: 7. CDR3 sequence: CASSTRTGEYTGELFF. The CDR3, as DNA: TGTGCCAGCAGCACTCGGACAGGGGAGTACACCGGGGAGCTGTTTTTT.

Only a few counts were recorded for this clonotype. The chain combines TRBV30 with TRBJ2-7; 10 bases fit TRBD1. The germline V gene encodes CDR1 GTSNPN and CDR2 SVGIG (reference sequence). The CDR3 length is 12 residues. J gave up 5 bases and V 5 bases, and 3 bases lay outside the gene matches. The CDR3 DNA reads TGTGCCTGGGGACAGGGGGAGAACGAGCAGTACTTC. This sequence encodes CAWGQGENEQYF. The full variable domain, with the rest looked up from reference TRBV30 and TRBJ2-7, is SQTIHQWPATLVQPVGSPLSLECTVEGTSNPNLYWYRQAAGRGLQLLFYSVGIGQISSEVPQNLSASRPQDRQFILSSKKLLLSDSGFYLCAWGQGENEQYFGPGTRLTVT.

This clonotype was counted only a few times. This sequence joins TRBV12-3 or TRBV12-4 and TRBJ2-4; tentatively, D is TRBD2 (6 bases). The CDR3 is 14 amino acids. Trimming took 5 bases from V and 8 from J, leaving 16 bases between them. This CDR3 is CASSPFRSGDIQYF. In DNA, the CDR3 is TGTGCCAGCAGTCCTTTCCGGTCGGGAGACATTCAGTACTTC.

The chain recombines TRBV3-1 with TRBJ1-5, with no clear D. Looked up from germline, CDR1 is LGHDT and CDR2 is YNNKEL (reference sequence). The CDR3 has 15 residues. V was cut by 7 bases and J by 2 bases, with 15 bases left in between. Written as DNA, the CDR3 is TGTGCCAGCATCATGGATGGCGGGGGCAATCAGCCCCAGCATTTT. Amino acids: CASIMDGGGNQPQHF.

This clonotype was detected many times. J is TRBJ2-7 and V is TRBV12-3 or TRBV12-4, with 10 bases aligning to TRBD2. The CDR3 is 16 residues long. With 3 bases clipped from V and 3 bases from J, the junction kept 8 bases outside the gene matches. This chain's CDR3 is CASSFLLAGSNYEQYF. DNA for the CDR3: TGTGCCAGCAGTTTCCTACTAGCGGGAAGTAACTACGAGCAGTACTTC.

Only a few counts were recorded for this clonotype. This chain links TRBV5-1 with TRBJ1-2, with D hard to call. This CDR3 has 14 amino acids. V was pared by 1 base and J by 8 bases, with 15 bases between. Looked up from germline, CDR1 is SGHRS and CDR2 is YFSETQ. The CDR3 DNA reads as TGCGCCAGCAGCTTGATCGGGGAATCTTACGGCTACACCTTC. This translates into CASSLIGESYGYTF.

At least ten counts were recorded for this clonotype. The chain employs TRBV5-6 and TRBJ1-6; the D is unclear. Trimming stripped 2 bases from V and 14 bases from J, with 11 bases between. The CDR3 is 12 amino acids. The germline CDR1 and CDR2 sequences are SGHDT and YYEEEE. CDR3 bases: TGTGCCAGCAGCTTAGGAGCGACTTCCCTCCACTTT. Amino acid sequence: CASSLGATSLHF.

The chain carries TRBV7-2 and TRBJ1-1, with a weak D call TRBD1 (6 bases). CDR1 and CDR2 from the germline V gene are SGHTA and FQGNSA. The CDR3 has 16 residues. V dropped 5 bases and J dropped 5 bases, with 21 bases sitting between them. CDR3 DNA: TGTGCCAGCAGCCAAAGTCTGTTGGGGGCCGGAACTGAAGCTTTCTTT. It translates to CASSQSLLGAGTEAFF.

A single count supports this clonotype. CDR3 in amino acids: CSARRGELYNEQFF. CDR3 nucleotide sequence: TGCAGTGCTAGGCGGGGGGAGCTATACAATGAGCAGTTCTTC. The chain recombines TRBV20-1 with TRBJ2-1; 8 bases are shared with TRBD2. Per the germline V gene, CDR1 is DFQATT and CDR2 is SNEGSKA (reference sequence). V was pared by 3 bases and J by 4 bases, with 5 bases of the junction left unmatched. The CDR3 length is 14 residues.

The rearrangement links TRBV12-3 or TRBV12-4 to TRBJ2-2; D call uncertain. The CDR3 length is 15 residues. V was pared by 3 bases and J by 0 bases, with 8 bases between. CDR3 DNA sequence: TGTGCCAGCAGTTTCGGCATCGCGAACACCGGGGAGCTGTTTTTT. It translates to CASSFGIANTGELFF.

Many counts were recorded for this clonotype. The chain joins TRBV5-1 to TRBJ2-3; no definite D call. This CDR3 is 13 amino acids long. The V end lost 3 bases, the J end lost 5 bases, and 10 bases lay between the germline ends. Germline V gene data show CDR1 as SGHRS and CDR2 as YFSETQ. The CDR3 loop reads CASSYSGQDTQYF. CDR3 bases: TGCGCCAGCAGCTACTCTGGGCAAGATACGCAGTATTTT.

This clonotype was picked up many times. CDR3 nucleotides: TGTGCCAGCAGCCTACAGGGATTGACCTACGAGCAGTACTTC. As protein: CASSLQGLTYEQYF. The J gene is TRBJ2-7, the V gene TRBV7-9, with a possible D match to TRBD1 (6 bases). The CDR3 has 14 residues. The V and J ends lost 5 bases and 2 bases respectively, with 13 bases between them. Germline assignment: CDR1 SEHNR and CDR2 FQNEAQ (reference sequence).

Many counts were recorded for this clonotype. V is TRBV20-1 and J is TRBJ2-3; TRBD1 is a possible D gene (6 bases). V was clipped by 3 bases and J by 2 bases, with 15 bases between them. The germline V gene encodes CDR1 DFQATT and CDR2 SNEGSKA (reference sequence). The CDR3 totals 15 residues. The CDR3 DNA follows: TGCAGTGCTAGGGACCTCGGGGACAACACAGATACGCAGTATTTT. Amino acid sequence: CSARDLGDNTDTQYF.